This T cell receptor beta chain comes out of a study of cytomegalovirus exposure and HLA in healthy donors. Study conclusions and caveats: Listed as cytomegalovirus-associated were 150 or so TCR beta chains.

Worth noting for this clone: What it binds is unknown.

This CDR3 region has 14 residues. Trimming took off 4 bases at V and 11 bases at J, with 21 bases between the two ends. From germline, CDR1 is MNHNS and CDR2 SASEGT. Each of the donors was a healthy bone marrow donor. The PCR was carried out with 60 Vbeta primers and 13 Jbeta primers. Profiling relied on immunoSEQ multiplex PCR, and the TCRdb table lists in-frame clones only, not all of them. The profile shows 80,000 to 90,000 clones, approximately 71% of them singletons. The chain carries TRBV6-1 and TRBJ2-7; a possible D gene is TRBD2 (6 bases). Sequencing used PBMCs. This sequence was found in a man in his forties in good health and CMV-seronegative. The CDR3 DNA sequence: TGTGCCAGCAGTGTCGGGACTTCATCGACGACGGAGTACTTC. It translates to CASSVGTSSTTEYF.